These 30 T cell receptor beta chains were all obtained from the same sample, sequenced in a study of blood T cell repertoires in COVID-19. Sequencing used immunoSEQ multiplex PCR; TCRdb keeps in-frame clones, though not all of them. The sample has under 250,000 clones, 80% to 95% seen once. The material sequenced was peripheral blood. All receptors derive from a man aged 55 to 70 with COVID-19, enrolled during active disease.

The sample holds a few counts of this clone. The rearrangement joins TRBV7-2 to TRBJ1-1, with D unresolved. Germline V CDR1 and CDR2: SGHTA, FQGNSA. The CDR3 contains 15 residues. Trimming stripped 0 bases from V and 0 bases from J, with 8 bases between. Here the CDR3 reads CASSLAQSVNTEAFF. CDR3 nucleotide sequence: TGTGCCAGCAGCTTAGCACAGTCCGTGAACACTGAAGCTTTCTTT.

The J gene is TRBJ1-2, the V gene TRBV19, with D unresolved. The V end lost 3 bases, the J end lost 11 bases, and 13 bases lay between the germline ends. The CDR3 consists of 12 residues. The V gene's germline CDR1 is LNHDA and CDR2 SQIVND (reference sequence). CDR3 sequence: CASSMKRGPYTF. The DNA for the CDR3 is TGTGCCAGTAGTATGAAGCGAGGGCCATACACCTTC.

This clone is a singleton in its sample. V and J are TRBV4-2 and TRBJ1-6, with no clear D. Germline V gene lookup returns CDR1 LGHNA and CDR2 YNFKEQ. Trimming stripped 0 bases from V and 8 bases from J, with 5 bases between. The CDR3 runs to 13 residues. CDR3 coding DNA: TGTGCCAGCAGCCAAGATTCAGATTCACCCCTCCACTTT. It is translated as CASSQDSDSPLHF.

The V gene is TRBV11-2, the J gene TRBJ1-2; 7 bases map to TRBD1. Losses at the gene ends were 1 base for V and 4 bases for J; bases not matched to a gene: 3. Germline loops: CDR1 SGHAT, CDR2 FQNNGV. The CDR3 runs to 14 residues. The CDR3 loop is CASSLGTGLYGYTF. The CDR3 nucleotides are TGTGCCAGCAGCTTAGGGACAGGTCTCTATGGCTACACCTTC. The entire variable domain, with the rest obtained from reference TRBV11-2 and TRBJ1-2, is as follows: EAGVAQSPRYKIIEKRQSVAFWCNPISGHATLYWYQQILGQGPKLLIQFQNNGVVDDSQLPKDRFSAERLKGVDSTLKIQPAKLEDSAVYLCASSLGTGLYGYTFGSGTRLTVV.

The chain uses TRBV15 and TRBJ2-1; the D is unclear. CDR3 length: 13 residues. Looked up from germline, CDR1 is LNHNV and CDR2 is YYDKDF (reference sequence). Between the trimmed V and J ends, which lost 0 bases and 8 bases, there was a span of 8 bases. CDR3 loop: CATSRDRVDEQFF. The CDR3 DNA reads as TGTGCCACCAGCAGAGATCGGGTGGATGAGCAGTTCTTC.

This chain links TRBV5-6 with TRBJ2-7; 8 nucleotides line up with TRBD1. The CDR3 consists of 15 residues. V dropped 0 bases and J dropped 4; count of bases not matched to a gene: 6. CDR1 is SGHDT and CDR2 is YYEEEE in the germline V gene. CDR3 DNA sequence: TGTGCCAGCAGCTTGGACTTAGGGACAGGATACGAGCAGTACTTC. Its translation is CASSLDLGTGYEQYF.

The CDR3 region is CASRGGFHLDEQYF. CDR3 DNA sequence: TGTGCCAGCAGGGGGGGGTTCCATCTCGACGAGCAGTACTTC. J is TRBJ2-7 and V is TRBV6-5, with 7 bases that match TRBD2. V lost 6 bases and J lost 5; bases outside the gene matches: 10. Germline V lookup: CDR1 MNHEY, CDR2 SVGAGI. The CDR3 has 14 amino acids.

Only one count was recorded for this clone. CDR3 sequence reads: CASRRDPVREQYF. CDR3 DNA: TGTGCCAGCAGGCGGGACCCGGTTAGGGAGCAGTACTTC. This rearrangement joins TRBV6-1 to TRBJ2-7; a weak D match, TRBD2 (6 bases). The CDR3 is made up of 13 amino acids. The germline V and J ends were trimmed by 6 bases and 7 bases, with 16 bases remaining between them. In germline, CDR1 is MNHNS, CDR2 SASEGT.

CDR3 loop: CASIEMTGANYGYTF. CDR3 DNA: TGTGCCAGCATCGAAATGACAGGGGCTAACTATGGCTACACCTTC. The gene calls are TRBV5-4 and TRBJ1-2; the match to TRBD1 covers 8 bases. After removal of 6 bases from V and 0 bases from J, the junction contained 7 bases not matched to a gene. Germline CDR1 reads SGHNT; CDR2 reads YYREEE (reference sequence). CDR3 length: 15 residues. Combining the CDR3 with reference TRBV5-4 and TRBJ1-2 gives the whole variable domain ETGVTQSPTHLIKTRGQQVTLRCSSQSGHNTVSWYQQALGQGPQFIFQYYREEENGRGNFPPRFSGLQFPNYSSELNVNALELDDSALYLCASIEMTGANYGYTFGSGTRLTVV.

This clone has only one observation. V is TRBV12-3 or TRBV12-4 and J is TRBJ2-7; D is unclear. The CDR3 contains 13 residues. Trimming took off 5 bases at V and 0 bases at J, with 8 bases between the two ends. CDR3: CASSTRNSYEQYF. Here the CDR3 DNA reads TGTGCCAGCAGTACCAGGAACTCCTACGAGCAGTACTTC.

J is TRBJ2-2 and V is TRBV24-1; 13 positions agree with TRBD2. The V and J ends lost 5 bases and 1 base, in that order; junction bases with no gene match: 9. The CDR3 runs 19 residues. Germline CDR1 and CDR2: KGHDR and SFDVKD. The CDR3 loop is CATSGPPGTSGVNTGELFF. CDR3 sequence (DNA): TGTGCCACCAGTGGGCCTCCCGGGACTAGCGGGGTGAACACCGGGGAGCTGTTTTTT.

This clone was observed a handful of times. This rearrangement joins TRBV7-3 to TRBJ2-1; TRBD2 aligns across 9 bases. Germline CDR1 and CDR2: SGHTA and FQGTGA. After removal of 4 bases from V and 6 bases from J, the junction contained 4 bases not matched to a gene. This CDR3 is built from 14 residues. The CDR3 DNA is TGTGCCAGCAGCTCCGGGACTAGCATCAATGAGCAGTTCTTC. Its protein is CASSSGTSINEQFF. The whole variable domain, remainder taken from reference TRBV7-3 and TRBJ2-1, is GAGVSQTPSNKVTEKGKYVELRCDPISGHTALYWYRQSLGQGPEFLIYFQGTGAADDSGLPNDRFFAVRPEGSVSTLKIQRTERGDSAVYLCASSSGTSINEQFFGPGTRLTVL.

This sequence joins TRBV19 and TRBJ1-1; TRBD1 is a possible D gene (6 bases). Germline V gene sequence: CDR1 LNHDA, CDR2 SQIVND (reference sequence). The V end was cut by 5 bases, the J end by 1 base, with 11 bases between. The CDR3 runs to 14 residues. The CDR3 nucleotides are TGTGCCAGTAGTTTCTCAGGGGCGAACACTGAAGCTTTCTTT. It is translated as CASSFSGANTEAFF. Filled out from reference TRBV19 and TRBJ1-1, the complete variable domain reads DGGITQSPKYLFRKEGQNVTLSCEQNLNHDAMYWYRQDPGQGLRLIYYSQIVNDFQKGDIAEGYSVSREKKESFPLTVTSAQKNPTAFYLCASSFSGANTEAFFGQGTRLTVV.

This clone was observed a handful of times. This rearrangement joins TRBV6-6 to TRBJ2-1, with a tentative D call TRBD2 (5 bases). CDR1 and CDR2 (germline): MNHNY, SVGAGI (reference sequence). The V and J ends lost 3 bases and 3 bases respectively, with 9 bases between them. The CDR3 sequence is 14 residues long. The CDR3 DNA follows: TGTGCCAGCAGTTATGCAGGAGGCTACAATGAGCAGTTCTTC. This translates into CASSYAGGYNEQFF.

As DNA, the CDR3 is TGTGCCAGCAGAAACGGCAGAACTAACTACGAGCAGTACTTC. Amino acids: CASRNGRTNYEQYF. V and J are TRBV6-5 and TRBJ2-7, with unresolved D. Germline V CDR1 and CDR2: MNHEY, SVGAGI. The CDR3 extends over 14 amino acids. The V gene lost 6 bases and the J gene lost 3 bases, with 15 bases spanning the gap.

V is TRBV5-1 and J is TRBJ2-1, with D unclear. CDR1 is SGHRS, CDR2 YFSETQ, per germline. The length of the CDR3 is 15 residues. The V gene lost 3 bases and the J gene lost 0 bases, with 10 bases spanning the gap. DNA for the CDR3: TGCGCCAGCAGCTCCACACGGAGCTCCTACAATGAGCAGTTCTTC. Translated: CASSSTRSSYNEQFF.

V is TRBV29-1 and J is TRBJ2-1; possibly TRBD2 for D (6 bases). Germline-derived CDR1 and CDR2 are SQVTM and ANQGSEA. The CDR3 runs 13 residues. V was clipped by 6 bases and J by 9 bases, with 18 bases between them. Written as DNA, the CDR3 is TGCAGCGTCGCAAGGGGTCCCGGGGGTGAGCAGTTCTTC. Translating it yields CSVARGPGGEQFF.

The genes are TRBV30 and TRBJ2-2, with TRBD1 identical over 8 bases. The CDR3 is made up of 14 amino acids. From germline, CDR1 is GTSNPN and CDR2 SVGIG (reference sequence). V shed 1 base, J shed 5 bases, and the junction held 3 bases outside the gene matches. In DNA form, the CDR3 reads TGTGCCTGGAGTGCCGGGACAGGTACCGGGGAGCTGTTTTTT. This gives the protein CAWSAGTGTGELFF. Complete variable domain (other parts from reference TRBV30 and TRBJ2-2): SQTIHQWPATLVQPVGSPLSLECTVEGTSNPNLYWYRQAAGRGLQLLFYSVGIGQISSEVPQNLSASRPQDRQFILSSKKLLLSDSGFYLCAWSAGTGTGELFFGEGSRLTVL.

The chain is built from TRBV7-9 and TRBJ2-7, with 8 bases that match TRBD1. This CDR3 has 13 residues. V shed 4 bases and J 3 bases; nucleotides not matched to a gene: 2. Germline V CDR1 and CDR2: SEHNR, FQNEAQ (reference sequence). The CDR3 DNA follows: TGTGCCAGCAGCTCAACAGGGGGCTACGAGCAGTACTTC. Translated, it gives CASSSTGGYEQYF.

The rearrangement joins TRBV30 to TRBJ2-3; 7 bases map to TRBD1. Germline CDR1 GTSNPN, CDR2 SVGIG (reference sequence). V gave up 5 bases and J gave up 8 bases; unmatched junction bases: 7. The CDR3 contains 12 residues. CDR3 coding DNA: TGTGCCTGGGGACTGGGACAGACTACGCAGTATTTT. The encoded protein is CAWGLGQTTQYF. Full variable domain (remainder filled in from reference TRBV30 and TRBJ2-3): SQTIHQWPATLVQPVGSPLSLECTVEGTSNPNLYWYRQAAGRGLQLLFYSVGIGQISSEVPQNLSASRPQDRQFILSSKKLLLSDSGFYLCAWGLGQTTQYFGPGTRLTVL.

The chain employs TRBV7-9 and TRBJ1-5, with TRBD1 matching 7 bases. V trimming: 3 bases; J trimming: 3 bases; junction bases outside the gene matches: 5. This CDR3 comprises 15 residues. The germline gives CDR1 SEHNR, CDR2 FQNEAQ (reference sequence). The CDR3, as DNA: TGTGCCAGCAGCTTGTCAGGGGGGAACAATCAGCCCCAGCATTTT. Amino acid sequence: CASSLSGGNNQPQHF.

The chain has TRBV4-2 and TRBJ1-5; D call uncertain. The CDR3 consists of 13 residues. Germline V lookup: CDR1 LGHNA, CDR2 YNFKEQ. V was trimmed by 1 base and J by 5 bases, leaving 6 bases between them. In nucleotides, the CDR3 is TGTGCCAGCAGCCAAGGGGAGGATCAGCCCCAGCATTTT. This codes for CASSQGEDQPQHF.

The V call is TRBV5-4, the J call TRBJ1-2; 7 bases align to TRBD1. V lost 3 bases and J lost 4; bases outside the gene matches: 9. Germline CDR1 SGHNT, CDR2 YYREEE (reference sequence). The CDR3 runs to 15 residues. The CDR3 sequence: CASSSQTGQAYGYTF. CDR3 nucleotide sequence: TGTGCCAGCAGCTCCCAGACAGGGCAGGCCTATGGCTACACCTTC.

The rearrangement links TRBV27 to TRBJ1-2, with TRBD1 identical over 9 bases. V trimming: 2 bases; J trimming: 7 bases; junction bases outside the gene matches: 2. Germline V gene lookup returns CDR1 MNHEY and CDR2 SMNVEV (reference sequence). CDR3 length: 13 amino acids. The CDR3 sequence: CASSLTGGSGYTF. The CDR3 DNA follows: TGTGCCAGCAGTTTAACAGGGGGCAGTGGCTACACCTTC.

The genes are TRBV5-6 and TRBJ2-2; TRBD1 aligns across 8 bases. This CDR3 has 16 residues. V was clipped by 4 bases and J by 4 bases; unmatched bases: 9. Germline CDR1 and CDR2: SGHDT and YYEEEE. The CDR3 nucleotides read TGTGCCAGCAGCAGACAGGGGACAAGAGCCACCGGGGAGCTGTTTTTT. This encodes CASSRQGTRATGELFF.

The CDR3, as DNA: TGTGCCAGCAGCCACGGGAGGGGACGAGGCTACACCTTC. It translates to CASSHGRGRGYTF. The genes are TRBV7-6 and TRBJ1-2; perhaps TRBD1 as D (5 bases). Germline lookup yields CDR1 SGHVS and CDR2 FNYEAQ. V was shortened by 5 bases and J by 8 bases, with 15 bases between the two germline ends. The CDR3 covers 13 residues.

The chain carries TRBV5-4 and TRBJ1-1; D uncertain. Germline loops: CDR1 SGHNT, CDR2 YYREEE (reference sequence). The V end lost 4 bases, the J end lost 4 bases, and 14 bases lay between the germline ends. CDR3 size: 14 residues. The CDR3 here is CASSTERLGTEAFF. CDR3 DNA sequence: TGTGCCAGCAGCACTGAGAGGCTGGGCACTGAAGCTTTCTTT.

The rearrangement joins TRBV3-1 (or the pseudogene TRBV3-2) to TRBJ2-1, with D possibly being TRBD2 (5 bases). The CDR3 is 13 residues long. Germline CDR1 reads LGHDT; CDR2 reads YNNKEL (reference sequence). V gave up 4 bases and J gave up 2 bases, with 6 bases separating them. The CDR3, as DNA: TGTGCCAGCAGCCTACTAGCCTACAATGAGCAGTTCTTC. As protein: CASSLLAYNEQFF.

The rearrangement links TRBV5-5 to TRBJ2-1; D not certain. This CDR3 spans 13 amino acids. The germline V and J ends were trimmed by 0 bases and 4 bases, with 5 bases remaining between them. Germline V gene sequence: CDR1 SGHKS, CDR2 YYEKEE (reference sequence). CDR3 nucleotide sequence: TGTGCCAGCAGCTTGGCCCCATACAATGAGCAGTTCTTC. It translates to CASSLAPYNEQFF.

The chain is built from TRBV3-1 (or the pseudogene TRBV3-2) and TRBJ2-7; D perhaps matches TRBD2 (5 bases). In germline, CDR1 is LGHDT, CDR2 YNNKEL (reference sequence). This CDR3 contains 15 residues. The ends were cut back, 1 base at V and 1 base at J, with 11 bases in the middle. CDR3 DNA sequence: TGTGCCAGCAGCCAAGCGTTAGCGAGGTCCTACGAGCAGTACTTC. It codes for CASSQALARSYEQYF.